Presented here are 19 T cell receptor beta chains from one specimen sequenced in a study of tumor-infiltrating lymphocytes in primary liver carcinoma. From around 20-30 mg of unsorted bulk tissue, DNA and RNA were co-extracted together. Constant-region priming of approximately 500 ng total RNA yielded TCR beta cDNA. The TCR beta library was amplified through three nested multiplex PCR rounds in a modified ARM-PCR procedure. Running roughly 10 cycles apiece, the first two PCR rounds relied on TRBV1-TRBV30 forward primers together with a C-beta reverse primer. TCRdb processed the multiplex PCR reads anew with MiXCR; each CDR3 protein has one entry. The table shows more than 100,000 distinct CDR3 sequences, with roughly 69% occurring only once. The sequencing input was liver tumor tissue from sampling region 1. Subset specified: tumor region T1, superior pole. These receptors were taken from a woman aged 60-70 years with primary liver carcinoma and hepatitis B virus infection.

Notes on this clonotype: This may be a read error: a much more frequent sequence differs by one nucleotide. CDR3 protein: CASSSLGRRGYTF. CDR3 sequence (DNA): TGCGCCAGCAGCTCTTTGGGCCGGCGTGGCTACACCTTC. The chain uses TRBV4-1 and TRBJ1-2; no clear D. Deletions cut 5 bases from V and 7 bases from J, with 14 bases between. The CDR3 consists of 13 residues. Per the germline V gene, CDR1 is MGHRA and CDR2 is YSYEKL.

Details on this clonotype: The germline gene is not matched at one end of the junction; a read error may be the cause. This sequence joins TRBV6-6 and TRBJ2-6, with unresolved D. Per the germline V gene, CDR1 is MNHNY and CDR2 is SVGAGI (reference sequence). This CDR3 contains 13 residues. CDR3 amino acids: CASCLPGVNVLTF. CDR3 DNA sequence: TGTGCCAGCTGTCTACCTGGGGTCAACGTCCTGACTTTC.

Concerning this clonotype: At one end, the junction sequence differs from germline, possibly due to a read error. The V gene is TRBV11-2, the J gene TRBJ1-2; no clear D. The CDR3 sequence is 14 residues long. Germline loops: CDR1 SGHAT, CDR2 FQNNGV. CDR3 sequence (DNA): TGCGCCAGCAGCTTATATATCGTAGACTATGGCTACACCTTC. Its translation is CASSLYIVDYGYTF.

Details on this clonotype: This may be a read error, as it is one base from a much larger clone. This chain joins TRBV6-5 and TRBJ1-2, with D tentatively TRBD1 (6 bases). The germline gives CDR1 MNHEY, CDR2 SVGAGI. This CDR3 has 14 amino acids. CDR3 residues: CASRPGGGNYGYAF. CDR3 DNA: TGTGCCAGCAGACCCGGTGGGGGCAACTATGGCTACGCCTTC.

As concerns this clonotype: The CDR3 carries no conserved terminal phenylalanine or tryptophan, so it likely arises from a read error. The V gene is TRBV11-2, the J gene TRBJ2-1; D is ambiguous. Germline CDR1 SGHAT, CDR2 FQNNGV. V lost 5 bases, J lost 0 bases, and 17 bases lay in between. The CDR3 has 17 amino acids. CDR3 DNA sequence: TGTGCCAGCAGCATACGTGGATCCGCGAGCTCCTACAATGAGCAGTTCCTC. Translated, it gives CASSIRGSASSYNEQFL.

Only a few counts were recorded for this clonotype. The chain recombines TRBV7-9 with TRBJ2-1; D remains ambiguous. There are 12 residues in the CDR3. V gave up 5 bases and J gave up 9 bases, with 11 bases separating them. Germline V lookup: CDR1 SEHNR, CDR2 FQNEAQ (reference sequence). The CDR3 DNA is TGTGCCAGCAGCACCACGTCCACTGAGCAGTTCTTC. Translating gives CASSTTSTEQFF.

This clonotype was seen at least ten times. This chain links TRBV7-8 with TRBJ2-3, with 12 bases lining up with TRBD2. Trimming removed 5 bases from V and 4 bases from J; junction bases left unmatched: 7. Germline V lookup: CDR1 SGHVS, CDR2 FQNEAQ. This CDR3 has 16 amino acids. CDR3 nucleotides: TGTGCCAGCAGCCCCCTAGCGGGAGGGCCCGCAGATACGCAGTATTTT. Protein sequence: CASSPLAGGPADTQYF.

Points on this clonotype: A read error may explain this, as a much larger clone is one base away. J is TRBJ2-7 and V is TRBV10-2; 7 bases align to TRBD2. CDR3 length equals 13 residues. Germline-derived CDR1 and CDR2 are WSHSY and SAAADI. The CDR3 DNA follows: TGCACCAGCAGGGACGCGGGAGCGCCCGAGCAGTACTTC. Translation gives CTSRDAGAPEQYF.

This clonotype was detected only a few times. Since a much larger clone is just one base distant, this may be a read error. The chain joins TRBV4-1 to TRBJ1-4; 8 bases align to TRBD1. The germline V gene encodes CDR1 MGHRA and CDR2 YSYEKL. The CDR3 is 15 amino acids. This CDR3 is CASSQGSTGVEKPFF. The CDR3 bases are TGCGCCAGCAGCCAAGGATCGACAGGGGTTGAAAAACCGTTTTTT.

This clonotype was picked up one time. A much larger clone sits a single nucleotide away, making a read error possible. CDR3 residues: CASTLQGAFYEQYF. DNA for the CDR3: TGTGCCAGCACCTTACAGGGGGCCTTCTACGAGCAGTACTTC. The genes are TRBV7-9 and TRBJ2-7; 9 bases fit TRBD1. Germline values: CDR1 SEHNR, CDR2 FQNEAQ (reference sequence). The CDR3 extends over 14 amino acids.

The rearrangement joins TRBV2 to TRBJ2-3; maybe TRBD2 (5 bases). The CDR3 has 13 amino acids. Trimming cost V 3 bases and J 5 bases, with 9 bases left between them. Looked up from germline, CDR1 is SNHLY and CDR2 is FYNNEI. CDR3 sequence (DNA): TGTGCCAGCAGTGAGGGGAGAAAAGATACGCAGTATTTT. It is translated as CASSEGRKDTQYF.

This clonotype has a count of ten or more. This chain connects TRBV14 to TRBJ2-3, with TRBD2 matching over 7 bases. The germline V gene has CDR1 SGHDN and CDR2 FVKESK. V lost 6 bases, J lost 1 base, and 7 bases stayed unmatched. This CDR3 is built from 15 residues. The CDR3 protein is CASRQTGRRTDTQYF. The CDR3, as DNA: TGTGCCAGCAGACAAACCGGGAGGCGCACAGATACGCAGTATTTT.

In the case of this clonotype: At one of its ends the junction is not consistent with the germline gene, which may arise from a read error. The chain recombines TRBV11-3 with TRBJ2-1; no clear D gene. There are 12 residues in the CDR3. Germline CDR1 SGHNT, CDR2 YENEEA. CDR3 bases: TGTGCCATCAGCTTAGAAGCGAATGAGCAGTTCTTC. Its protein is CAISLEANEQFF.

On this clonotype itself: At one of its ends the junction is not consistent with the germline gene, which may arise from a read error. The J gene is TRBJ2-5, the V gene TRBV11-2, with D perhaps assigned TRBD1 or TRBD2 (6 bases each). The germline V gene encodes CDR1 SGHAT and CDR2 FQNNGV. CDR3 length: 14 amino acids. This CDR3 is CARSLTPEGEIQYF. The CDR3 coding sequence is TGTGCCAGGAGCTTAACCCCGGAGGGGGAGATCCAGTACTTC. The entire variable domain, with the rest obtained from reference TRBV11-2 and TRBJ2-5, is as follows: EAGVAQSPRYKIIEKRQSVAFWCNPISGHATLYWYQQILGQGPKLLIQFQNNGVVDDSQLPKDRFSAERLKGVDSTLKIQPAKLEDSAVYLCARSLTPEGEIQYFGPGTRLLVL.

CDR3 residues: CASSGDRMNYGYTF. For the CDR3, the DNA is TGTGCCAGCAGTGGGGACAGGATGAACTATGGCTACACCTTC. The chain combines TRBV2 with TRBJ1-2, with 8 bases aligning to TRBD1. The CDR3 totals 14 residues. Germline CDR1 and CDR2: SNHLY and FYNNEI. With 4 bases clipped from V and 2 bases from J, the junction kept 3 bases outside the gene matches.

In the case of this clonotype: Just one base apart from a much larger clone, this may be a read error. The chain is built from TRBV29-1 and TRBJ2-3; D is perhaps TRBD1 or TRBD2 (7 bases each). V lost 7 bases and J 7 bases, leaving 18 bases between the germline ends. The CDR3 contains 13 residues. The germline V gene encodes CDR1 SQVTM and CDR2 ANQGSEA. For the CDR3, the DNA is TGCAGCGCTGGAGGCAGGGGGGGGAATACGCAGTATTTT. Amino acids: CSAGGRGGNTQYF.

With respect to this clonotype: Possible read error: a much larger clone is one base away. The J gene is TRBJ2-7, the V gene TRBV14; D gene ambiguous. The germline CDR1 and CDR2 sequences are SGHDN and FVKESK. The CDR3 has 12 residues. Deletions cut 6 bases from V and 5 bases from J, with 11 bases between. The CDR3 sequence: CASRPNFDEQYF. The CDR3 coding sequence is TGTGCCAGCAGGCCGAACTTTGACGAGCAGTACTTC. The whole variable domain, filled in from reference TRBV14 and TRBJ2-7, reads EAGVTQFPSHSVIEKGQTVTLRCDPISGHDNLYWYRRVMGKEIKFLLHFVKESKQDESGMPNNRFLAERTGGTYSTLKVQPAELEDSGVYFCASRPNFDEQYFGPGTRLTVT.

A few counts support this clonotype. The junction and the germline gene differ at one end; a read error may be behind it. V and J are TRBV6-1 and TRBJ2-7; D possibly uses TRBD1 or TRBD2 (5 bases each). The CDR3 consists of 13 residues. Looked up from germline, CDR1 is MNHNS and CDR2 is SASEGT. This CDR3 reads CASGTGNGYEQHF. CDR3 bases: TGTGCCAGCGGGACCGGGAACGGCTACGAGCAGCACTTC.

This clonotype was detected only a few times. CDR3: CASSFDNRDTEAFF. DNA for the CDR3: TGCGCCAGCAGCTTTGACAATCGGGACACTGAAGCTTTCTTT. This chain links TRBV5-1 with TRBJ1-1; no firm D call. The CDR3 covers 14 residues. Germline V gene data show CDR1 as SGHRS and CDR2 as YFSETQ. V shed 2 bases and J shed 3 bases, with 11 bases lying between them.